This T cell receptor (beta chain) was found in a study of blood T cell repertoires in COVID-19. The wider study: The United States, Italy and Spain supplied acute and convalescent COVID-19 samples. The cDNA or gDNA used as material had been derived from T cells, B-cell-depleted T cells, or PBMCs.

V was pared by 1 base and J by 2 bases, with 15 bases between. This CDR3 region has 16 residues. CDR1 SGHTA and CDR2 FQGNSA come from the germline V gene. Per the original methods: Counts of nucleated cells, estimated from reference gene primer amplification, were obtained. Profiled with immunoSEQ multiplex PCR; TCRdb holds only in-frame clones, not every one. The V and J calls and clone size are taken from that table; D and trimming were inferred from the DNA. The sample lists about 59,000 clones; more than 70% were seen once. This chain links TRBV7-2 with TRBJ2-7, with a possible D match to TRBD2 (7 bases). The sequence derives from a man aged 55 to 69 with active or convalescent COVID-19. The sample comprised peripheral blood. CDR3 loop: CASSLGRAGAPYEQYF. The CDR3 bases are TGTGCCAGCAGCTTAGGACGGGCGGGGGCCCCCTACGAGCAGTACTTC.